This T cell receptor beta chain was captured in a study of shared T cell receptors in the human thymus. The CDR3 is 13 amino acids. Looked up from germline, CDR1 is GTSNPN and CDR2 is SVGIG (reference sequence). V trimming: 5 bases; J trimming: 4 bases; junction bases outside the gene matches: 4. Repertoires were generated with immunoSEQ multiplex PCR, while TCRdb's copy carries only in-frame clones and drops some. The repertoire holds roughly 550,000 clones, with 70% to 80% as singletons. This sample was also put to use in a study of human thymus T cells. This second report adds: The donors were infants in Finland with congenital heart defects, otherwise immunologically healthy. It was from resections taken during corrective heart surgery that the thymus tissue came. The authors found apparently biased V and J gene usage in thymic and blood repertoires. Highly overlapping thymic repertoires in unrelated individuals were reported by related research.

This clonotype was sampled from a boy younger than two with a congenital heart defect. Sequenced sample: thymocytes. This chain links TRBV30 with TRBJ1-4; TRBD1 matches 7 bases. For the CDR3, the DNA is TGTGCCTGGGGACAGGACGATAATGAAAAACTGTTTTTT. Residues: CAWGQDDNEKLFF.